This TCR beta chain comes out of a study of cytomegalovirus exposure and HLA in healthy donors. Germline loops: CDR1 LNHDA, CDR2 SQIVND (reference sequence). With 6 bases clipped from V and 5 bases from J, the junction kept 5 bases outside the gene matches. The CDR3 sequence is 14 residues long. This clone was observed once. The antigen remains unidentified. Overall study findings and caveats: Clonal expansion was found to be greater in HLA-associated TCR beta chains than in equally common others in a later analysis.

13 Jbeta primers and 60 Vbeta primers were used for the PCR. This table comes from immunoSEQ multiplex PCR, and its TCRdb copy is limited to in-frame clones, with some not included. The sample holds about 160,000 clones, over 65% seen once. This chain uses TRBV19 with TRBJ1-5; 9 positions agree with TRBD1. This receptor was obtained from a middle-aged woman in good health and CMV-seronegative. Sequencing was carried out using PBMCs. CDR3 in DNA: TGTGCCAGTAGCCTGGGACAGGGATATCAGCCCCAGCATTTT. Its protein is CASSLGQGYQPQHF.